This T cell receptor (beta chain) was sequenced during a study of T-cell memory formation after mild COVID-19. TCRdb re-called the 5' RACE reads with MiXCR, one entry per CDR3 protein. Among 390,000 or so distinct CDR3 sequences listed, 15% to 20% were seen once. V dropped 3 bases and J dropped 6; count of bases not matched to a gene: 3. CDR3 size: 14 residues. Germline CDR1 and CDR2: SGHAT and FQNNGV. The chain recombines TRBV11-2 with TRBJ2-1, with 9 bases that match TRBD2. Material for sequencing was PBMCs or a T cell subset sorted from them (not recorded which). This TCR was recovered from a man between 18 and 35 years old who had mild COVID-19 (a few samples of this study predate the infection). Cell type and time point are not known. The CDR3 DNA reads TGTGCCAGCAGCTTTGCGGGGGGGCCCAATGAGCAGTTCTTC. It encodes CASSFAGGPNEQFF.